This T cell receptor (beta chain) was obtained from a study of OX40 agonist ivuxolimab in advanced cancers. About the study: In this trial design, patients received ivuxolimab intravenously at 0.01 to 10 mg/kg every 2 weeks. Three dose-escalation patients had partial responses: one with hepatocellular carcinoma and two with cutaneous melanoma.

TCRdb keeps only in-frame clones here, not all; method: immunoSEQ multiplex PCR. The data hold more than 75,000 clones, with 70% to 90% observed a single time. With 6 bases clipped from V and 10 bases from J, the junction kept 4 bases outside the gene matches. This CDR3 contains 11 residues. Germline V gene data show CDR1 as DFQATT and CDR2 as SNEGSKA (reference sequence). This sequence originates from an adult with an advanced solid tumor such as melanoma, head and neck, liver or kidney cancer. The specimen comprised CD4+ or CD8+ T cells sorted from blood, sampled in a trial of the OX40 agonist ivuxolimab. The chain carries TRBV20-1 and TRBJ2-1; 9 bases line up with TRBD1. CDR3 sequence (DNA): TGCAGTGCACCCACAGGGGGCGAGCAGTTCTTC. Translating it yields CSAPTGGEQFF.